The T cell receptor beta chain under discussion was sequenced for a study of blood T cell repertoires in COVID-19. For the study at large: Both acute and convalescent COVID-19 samples were obtained from the United States, Italy and Spain. The analysed material was cDNA or gDNA that came from T cells, B-cell-depleted T cells, or PBMCs.

The CDR3 is 15 residues long. Germline CDR1 reads LNHNV; CDR2 reads YYDKDF (reference sequence). V was cut by 1 base and J by 0 bases, with 6 bases left in between. Methods used by the authors: Using reference gene primer amplification, nucleated cell counts were estimated. Profiling relied on immunoSEQ multiplex PCR, and the TCRdb table lists in-frame clones only, not all of them. V and J calls and clone size are copied from that table; D and trimming were computed from the DNA. The data contain over 200,000 clones, around 84% of them seen just once; the ten biggest clones take up 15% to 20%. V usage is TRBV15 and J usage is TRBJ1-4; D is unresolved. Material: peripheral blood. The clonotype was recovered from a woman older than 75 with active or convalescent COVID-19. CDR3 in DNA: TGTGCCACCAGCAGAGGAACAGCAACTAATGAAAAACTGTTTTTT. Amino acids: CATSRGTATNEKLFF.